Listed here are 21 T cell receptor beta chains from one sample, sequenced in a study of T cells in Graves' hyperthyroidism and ophthalmopathy. Amplification targeted TCR beta CDR3 regions from RNA transcripts. First-round RT-PCR targeting the TCR CDR3 was performed with the HTBI primer set. In TCRdb, the multiplex PCR reads were re-called with MiXCR into one record per CDR3 protein. The table includes some 370,000 distinct CDR3 sequences, over 11% detected once. The source material was blood. These receptors all stem from a man aged 45-65 years with Graves' ophthalmopathy.

This clonotype was seen a few times. V and J are TRBV7-9 and TRBJ1-1; no clear D gene. Germline lookup yields CDR1 SEHNR and CDR2 FQNEAQ (reference sequence). The CDR3 contains 17 residues. The germline V and J ends were trimmed by 4 bases and 4 bases, with 22 bases remaining between them. The CDR3 bases are TGTGCCAGCAGCTCTCTCCGGGCCCTCATTTTGGGCACTGAAGCTTTCTTT. Its protein product is CASSSLRALILGTEAFF. The complete variable domain, with remaining parts taken from reference TRBV7-9 and TRBJ1-1, reads DTGVSQNPRHKITKRGQNVTFRCDPISEHNRLYWYRQTLGQGPEFLTYFQNEAQLEKSRLLSDRFSAERPKGSFSTLEIQRTEQGDSAMYLCASSSLRALILGTEAFFGQGTRLTVV.

This clonotype was detected ten times or more. CDR3 coding DNA: TGTGCCAGCAGCCAGACGAGTCGAGGCGAGCAGTACTTC. Protein sequence: CASSQTSRGEQYF. The chain recombines TRBV11-3 with TRBJ2-7; no clear D gene. Looked up from germline, CDR1 is SGHNT and CDR2 is YENEEA. V was pared by 5 bases and J by 6 bases, with 14 bases between. The CDR3 runs to 13 residues.

The sample holds many counts of this clonotype. J is TRBJ2-5 and V is TRBV20-1, with 7 bases aligning to TRBD2. J was trimmed by 5 bases and V by 3 bases; bases with no gene match: 12. The CDR3 covers 15 residues. In germline, CDR1 is DFQATT, CDR2 SNEGSKA (reference sequence). CDR3 DNA sequence: TGCAGTGCTAGTCCTAGCGGAACAACCAGGGAGACCCAGTACTTC. Protein: CSASPSGTTRETQYF.

This chain uses TRBV6-5 with TRBJ2-7; 12 positions match TRBD2. This CDR3 spans 19 amino acids. After removal of 2 bases from V and 6 bases from J, the junction contained 17 bases not matched to a gene. Per the germline V gene, CDR1 is MNHEY and CDR2 is SVGAGI. The CDR3 bases are TGTGCCAGCAGTTACGTATCGACTAGCGGGAGCCTAGCGTTGGGCGAGCAGTACTTC. Protein sequence: CASSYVSTSGSLALGEQYF.

This clonotype was seen repeatedly, ten times or more. The V and J genes are TRBV11-2 and TRBJ1-5, with 11 bases fitting TRBD1. Per germline, CDR1 SGHAT and CDR2 FQNNGV. V lost 5 bases to trimming and J lost 5 bases; unmatched junction nucleotides: 5. The CDR3 has 15 residues. The CDR3 DNA reads as TGTGCCAGCAGCCCGGGACAGGGGGTCGATCAGCCCCAGCATTTT. This translates into CASSPGQGVDQPQHF.

At least ten counts were recorded for this clonotype. The rearrangement links TRBV12-3 or TRBV12-4 to TRBJ2-7, with D perhaps TRBD2 (5 bases). The CDR3 runs 12 residues. V was pared by 6 bases and J by 5 bases, with 11 bases between. CDR3 bases: TGTGCCAGCAGCCTCCTGCGGGACGAGCAGTACTTC. As protein: CASSLLRDEQYF.

With respect to this clonotype: A much larger clone differs by one base, so this may be a read error. This chain joins TRBV12-3 or TRBV12-4 and TRBJ2-1, with D perhaps matching TRBD2 (7 bases). Trimming cost V 2 bases and J 10 bases, with 18 bases left between them. The length of the CDR3 is 15 residues. CDR3: CASSLIGGAGDEQFF. For the CDR3, the DNA is TGTGCCAGCAGTTTAATAGGGGGGGCGGGAGACGAGCAGTTCTTC.

This chain connects TRBV29-1 to TRBJ2-1, with a tentative D call TRBD2 (5 bases). Germline V gene lookup returns CDR1 SQVTM and CDR2 ANQGSEA. The CDR3 consists of 11 residues. Trimming stripped 7 bases from V and 7 bases from J, with 11 bases between. This chain's CDR3 is CSAGPGNEQFF. The CDR3 nucleotides read TGCAGCGCAGGACCGGGGAATGAGCAGTTCTTC.

This chain's CDR3 is CASTQTGDGYTF. For the CDR3, the DNA is TGTGCCAGCACTCAAACAGGGGATGGCTACACCTTC. This chain joins TRBV3-1 and TRBJ1-2; 7 bases are a match to TRBD1. There are 12 residues in the CDR3. The V gene end was trimmed by 7 bases and the J gene end by 6 bases; junction bases not matched to a gene: 5. The V gene's germline CDR1 is LGHDT and CDR2 YNNKEL (reference sequence). Drawing the rest from reference TRBV3-1 and TRBJ1-2, the complete variable domain is DTAVSQTPKYLVTQMGNDKSIKCEQNLGHDTMYWYKQDSKKFLKIMFSYNNKELIINETVPNRFSPKSPDKAHLNLHINSLELGDSAVYFCASTQTGDGYTFGSGTRLTVV.

This clonotype was detected ten times or more. The chain combines TRBV6-5 with TRBJ1-2; D is possibly TRBD1 (5 bases). CDR3 length: 15 residues. V gave up 0 bases and J gave up 0 bases, with 8 bases separating them. Germline assignment: CDR1 MNHEY and CDR2 SVGAGI. In DNA form, the CDR3 reads TGTGCCAGCAGTTACTCATCGGGACCTAACTATGGCTACACCTTC. Encoded protein: CASSYSSGPNYGYTF.

In this sample, this clonotype turned up many times. The chain is built from TRBV20-1 and TRBJ2-3, with 12 nucleotides matching TRBD2. J lost 6 bases, V lost 7 bases, and 5 bases had no gene match. Germline CDR1 and CDR2: DFQATT and SNEGSKA (reference sequence). This CDR3 is 13 amino acids long. The CDR3 DNA sequence: TGCAGTGTATCTAGCGGGAGGGCGGATACGCAGTATTTT. This codes for CSVSSGRADTQYF.

V and J are TRBV11-3 and TRBJ2-5; TRBD2 agrees at 10 bases. Losses at the gene ends were 0 bases for V and 2 bases for J; bases not matched to a gene: 6. The CDR3 has 17 amino acids. Germline CDR1 and CDR2: SGHNT and YENEEA. The CDR3 region is CASSLDGLAARQETQYF. CDR3 in DNA: TGTGCCAGCAGCTTAGATGGACTAGCGGCTCGACAAGAGACCCAGTACTTC.

The table lists this clonotype with many counts. J is TRBJ2-3 and V is TRBV20-1; D is unclear. With 7 bases removed from V and 0 bases from J, the gap between germline ends came to 8 bases. The CDR3 has 12 amino acids. CDR1 DFQATT and CDR2 SNEGSKA come from the germline V gene (reference sequence). Written as DNA, the CDR3 is TGCAGTGGGGCCCCTAGCACAGATACGCAGTATTTT. It yields the protein CSGAPSTDTQYF.

V and J are TRBV20-1 and TRBJ2-1, with TRBD2 matching 8 bases. The J segment lost 4 bases and the V segment lost 4 bases, leaving 6 bases of the junction unmatched. Germline loops: CDR1 DFQATT, CDR2 SNEGSKA (reference sequence). The CDR3 is made up of 14 amino acids. The DNA of the CDR3 is TGCAGTGCTAAGGAACTAGCGGTGTACAATGAGCAGTTCTTC. Translated: CSAKELAVYNEQFF.

This clonotype was seen at least ten times. This rearrangement joins TRBV18 to TRBJ2-7; 9 bases fit TRBD1. The CDR3 contains 15 residues. Trimming cost V 4 bases and J 1 base; bases outside gene matches: 5. Germline V CDR1 and CDR2: KGHSH, LQKENI. As DNA, the CDR3 is TGTGCCAGCTCACTCCGACAGGGGGTGTCCTACGAGCAGTACTTC. Its translation: CASSLRQGVSYEQYF.

This clonotype occurred a few times. One base away lies a much larger clone, so this may be a sequencing read error. V usage is TRBV20-1 and J usage is TRBJ1-2, with TRBD1 matching over 9 bases. Germline loops: CDR1 DFQATT, CDR2 SNEGSKA (reference sequence). The CDR3 is made up of 14 amino acids. The CDR3 DNA is TGCAGTGCTGGGGGACAGGGTCCTAACTATAGCTACACCTTC. As protein: CSAGGQGPNYSYTF.

This clonotype was seen many times. This chain connects TRBV3-1 to TRBJ2-2; D is uncertain. In germline, CDR1 is LGHDT, CDR2 YNNKEL (reference sequence). Trimming pared 1 base from V and 6 bases from J, leaving 12 bases between. The CDR3 runs 15 residues. The CDR3 DNA sequence: TGTGCCAGCAGCCAAGGTGGCTCGGGCCCCGGGGAGCTGTTTTTT. As protein: CASSQGGSGPGELFF. Combining the CDR3 with reference TRBV3-1 and TRBJ2-2 gives the whole variable domain DTAVSQTPKYLVTQMGNDKSIKCEQNLGHDTMYWYKQDSKKFLKIMFSYNNKELIINETVPNRFSPKSPDKAHLNLHINSLELGDSAVYFCASSQGGSGPGELFFGEGSRLTVL.

This clonotype appeared many times. J is TRBJ2-7 and V is TRBV6-1; 13 bases are shared with TRBD2. After removal of 8 bases from V and 2 bases from J, the junction contained 12 bases not matched to a gene. This CDR3 is 17 amino acids long. Per the germline V gene, CDR1 is MNHNS and CDR2 is SASEGT. This CDR3 is CASATRRTSGSPYEQYF. The CDR3 nucleotides read TGTGCCAGCGCTACCAGACGGACTAGCGGGAGCCCCTACGAGCAGTACTTC.

This clonotype was picked up many times. V and J are TRBV28 and TRBJ2-7; D not certain. The CDR3 loop spans 12 amino acids. The germline V gene has CDR1 MDHEN and CDR2 SYDVKM. Trimming shortened V by 7 bases and J by 6 bases, and 13 bases separated the two germline ends. The CDR3 bases are TGTGCCAGCACCGGTTTGGGCCCCGAGCAGTACTTC. Its translation is CASTGLGPEQYF.

This clonotype has a handful of counts. This sequence joins TRBV11-2 and TRBJ2-1; 7 bases are a match to TRBD1. Germline CDR1 and CDR2: SGHAT and FQNNGV. The CDR3 is 16 amino acids. J lost 3 bases, V lost 5 bases, and 10 bases had no gene match. This chain's CDR3 is CASSSTQGPRYNEQFF. The CDR3 DNA sequence: TGTGCCAGCAGCAGTACACAGGGGCCTCGCTACAATGAGCAGTTCTTC. Combining the CDR3 with reference TRBV11-2 and TRBJ2-1 gives the whole variable domain EAGVAQSPRYKIIEKRQSVAFWCNPISGHATLYWYQQILGQGPKLLIQFQNNGVVDDSQLPKDRFSAERLKGVDSTLKIQPAKLEDSAVYLCASSSTQGPRYNEQFFGPGTRLTVL.

This clonotype was observed at least ten times. The rearrangement uses TRBV10-3 and TRBJ1-1; D is ambiguous. This CDR3 comprises 16 residues. V was trimmed by 3 bases and J by 0 bases, leaving 14 bases between them. Germline V gene lookup returns CDR1 ENHRY and CDR2 SYGVKD. CDR3 amino acids: CAISERTRGMNTEAFF. The CDR3 DNA follows: TGTGCCATCAGTGAACGGACTCGGGGTATGAACACTGAAGCTTTCTTT.